These 4 T cell receptor beta chains were all obtained from the same sample, sequenced in a study of cytomegalovirus exposure and HLA in healthy donors. The study ran its PCR with 60 Vbeta and 13 Jbeta primers. Assay used: immunoSEQ multiplex PCR; TCRdb lists only in-frame clones, some missing. Of roughly 100,000 clones listed, around 80% are singletons. Sequencing was carried out using PBMCs. Receptor source: a woman aged 45-65 years in good health and CMV-seropositive.

The V call is TRBV6-5, the J call TRBJ1-5; D not resolved. This CDR3 comprises 14 residues. The germline V gene encodes CDR1 MNHEY and CDR2 SVGAGI. The V end lost 1 base, the J end lost 1 base, and 5 bases lay between the germline ends. CDR3 loop: CASSYLSSNQPQHF. For the CDR3, the DNA is TGTGCCAGCAGTTACTTGAGCAGCAATCAGCCCCAGCATTTT.

This chain connects TRBV4-1 to TRBJ1-6; D remains unclear. Trimming removed 0 bases from V and 8 bases from J, with 8 bases in between. The germline CDR1 and CDR2 sequences are MGHRA and YSYEKL. The CDR3 spans 14 residues. The CDR3 sequence: CASSQEREDSPLHF. CDR3 bases: TGCGCCAGCAGCCAAGAGAGGGAGGATTCACCCCTCCACTTT.

J is TRBJ1-2 and V is TRBV6-5; no clear D gene. Germline values: CDR1 MNHEY, CDR2 SVGAGI. The ends were cut back, 0 bases at V and 4 bases at J, with 9 bases in the middle. The CDR3 runs to 14 residues. CDR3: CASSYSQVRYGYTF. Written as DNA, the CDR3 is TGTGCCAGCAGTTACTCTCAGGTCCGCTATGGCTACACCTTC.

V gene TRBV7-6 combines with J gene TRBJ2-5, with TRBD1 identical over 9 bases. The J call may be in error: the DNA end matches TRBJ2-7 better. Germline CDR1 and CDR2: SGHVS and FNYEAQ. There are 15 residues in the CDR3. The CDR3 sequence: CASSLGGQGNYEQYF. The DNA for the CDR3 is TGTGCCAGCAGCTTAGGAGGACAGGGGAACTACGAGCAGTACTTC.